One and the same sample provided the 25 T cell receptor beta chains below, sequenced in a study of T cells after yellow fever vaccination. TCRdb re-derived calls from the 5' RACE reads in MiXCR, one entry per CDR3 protein. The sample contains 120,000 or so distinct CDR3 sequences, roughly 15% of which appear only once. The starting material was CD8+ T cells sorted from PBMCs, obtained 5 days after the yellow fever booster vaccination. All receptors come from a man younger than 35 who received the YFV17D yellow fever vaccine.

V gene TRBV4-1 combines with J gene TRBJ2-7; D call uncertain. Germline CDR1 MGHRA, CDR2 YSYEKL. The V end lost 2 bases, the J end lost 0 bases, and 23 bases lay between the germline ends. The CDR3 totals 19 residues. CDR3 nucleotide sequence: TGCGCCAGCAGCCAACAGACCCCTACCCTGGCCCTCGGCTCCTACGAGCAGTACTTC. It codes for CASSQQTPTLALGSYEQYF.

This clonotype has more than one count but fewer than ten. The chain is built from TRBV7-6 and TRBJ1-1; D is unclear. Germline lookup yields CDR1 SGHVS and CDR2 FNYEAQ. V was trimmed by 5 bases and J by 7 bases, leaving 11 bases between them. The CDR3 spans 12 residues. The CDR3 DNA sequence: TGTGCCAGCAGCCCCGGAGACGGTGAAGCTTTCTTT. Protein sequence: CASSPGDGEAFF.

This clonotype was picked up a small number of times. The rearrangement joins TRBV9 to TRBJ2-1; 9 positions match TRBD2. The CDR3 loop spans 16 amino acids. V trimming: 2 bases; J trimming: 7 bases; junction bases outside the gene matches: 10. The germline CDR1 and CDR2 sequences are SGDLS and YYNGEE. The CDR3 protein is CASSVASGGHSNEQFF. The CDR3 DNA reads TGTGCCAGCAGCGTCGCGAGCGGGGGGCATTCGAATGAGCAGTTCTTC.

This clonotype came up a few times. V and J are TRBV9 and TRBJ2-3, with D tentatively TRBD2 (5 bases). The CDR3 is made up of 13 amino acids. The germline V and J ends were trimmed by 3 bases and 14 bases, with 19 bases remaining between them. CDR1 and CDR2 (germline): SGDLS, YYNGEE. The CDR3, as DNA: TGTGCCAGCAGCGGGCCCTCCGGGGAACCATCGTATTTT. Translating gives CASSGPSGEPSYF.

There are a few counts of this clonotype. The DNA of the CDR3 is TGCAGCGTGGCCCAAGGGGGTAGGGCTTTCTTT. This gives the protein CSVAQGGRAFF. The chain carries TRBV29-1 and TRBJ1-1; D may be TRBD1 (6 bases). The V end was cut by 6 bases, the J end by 11 bases, with 16 bases between. Germline values: CDR1 SQVTM, CDR2 ANQGSEA. The CDR3 contains 11 residues.

This clonotype was found a few times. V usage is TRBV9 and J usage is TRBJ2-3; D tentatively reads TRBD1 or TRBD2 (6 bases each). The ends were cut back, 3 bases at V and 1 base at J, with 15 bases in the middle. Germline V gene data show CDR1 as SGDLS and CDR2 as YYNGEE. The CDR3 is 16 amino acids. The CDR3 nucleotides read TGTGCCAGCAGCGCTGGAGGGGGGATGGGCACAGATACGCAGTATTTT. This gives the protein CASSAGGGMGTDTQYF.

The count of this clonotype is one. The chain joins TRBV12-2 to TRBJ2-1; the table calls TRBD1, which could not be checked here. TRBV12-2 is a recognized pseudogene. CDR3 length: 11 residues. CDR3 loop: CASRPPGEQFF. CDR3 coding DNA: TGTGCAAGTCGCCCCCCCGGTGAGCAGTTCTTC.

The chain carries TRBV5-6 and TRBJ1-1; D not resolved. The CDR3 extends over 15 amino acids. Between the trimmed V and J ends, which lost 1 base and 0 bases, there was a span of 10 bases. The V gene's germline CDR1 is SGHDT and CDR2 YYEEEE. The CDR3 sequence is CASSLPTGMNTEAFF. DNA of the CDR3: TGTGCCAGCAGCTTGCCCACTGGGATGAACACTGAAGCTTTCTTT. Looking up the rest from reference TRBV5-6 and TRBJ1-1 gives the full variable domain: DAGVTQSPTHLIKTRGQQVTLRCSPKSGHDTVSWYQQALGQGPQFIFQYYEEEERQRGNFPDRFSGHQFPNYSSELNVNALLLGDSALYLCASSLPTGMNTEAFFGQGTRLTVV.

The chain employs TRBV7-2 and TRBJ2-2; D is perhaps TRBD1 (6 bases). The CDR3 is 17 amino acids. Per germline, CDR1 SGHTA and CDR2 FQGNSA. V was pared by 2 bases and J by 3 bases, with 16 bases between. The CDR3 region is CASSLPGTPIYTGELFF. The CDR3 DNA is TGTGCCAGCAGCTTACCCGGGACACCAATTTACACCGGGGAGCTGTTTTTT.

This clonotype was counted between two and nine times. J is TRBJ2-3 and V is TRBV6-1; the D gene is possibly TRBD2 (6 bases). The V gene's germline CDR1 is MNHNS and CDR2 SASEGT. This CDR3 region has 15 residues. The V end was cut by 2 bases, the J end by 2 bases, with 11 bases between. CDR3 nucleotide sequence: TGTGCCAGCAGTGAACTCGGAGGGTCCACAGATACGCAGTATTTT. As protein: CASSELGGSTDTQYF.

The V call is TRBV4-3, the J call TRBJ1-1; TRBD1 agrees at 9 bases. The CDR3 contains 13 residues. From germline, CDR1 is LGHNA and CDR2 YSLEER. V lost 6 bases and J lost 7; bases outside the gene matches: 6. The CDR3 bases are TGCGCCAGCAGTCTACAGGGGGCAGGTGAAGCTTTCTTT. This encodes CASSLQGAGEAFF.

This clonotype has a handful of counts. The chain uses TRBV25-1 and TRBJ2-5; TRBD1 matches 7 bases. V gave up 3 bases and J gave up 5 bases; unmatched junction bases: 6. From germline, CDR1 is MGHDK and CDR2 SYGVNS. This CDR3 spans 14 amino acids. The CDR3 sequence: CASSDPTGWETQYF. Written as DNA, the CDR3 is TGTGCCAGCAGTGACCCGACAGGGTGGGAGACCCAGTACTTC.

This clonotype has only a few counts. The chain recombines TRBV20-1 with TRBJ2-1; 9 positions agree with TRBD2. The CDR3 is made up of 17 amino acids. Germline loops: CDR1 DFQATT, CDR2 SNEGSKA (reference sequence). J gave up 4 bases and V 2 bases, and 12 bases lay outside the gene matches. The CDR3 reads CSARFGGGAITYNEQFF. For the CDR3, the DNA is TGCAGTGCTAGATTCGGCGGGGGGGCCATTACGTACAATGAGCAGTTCTTC.

The CDR3 region is CASSLHSYEQYF. The CDR3 nucleotides are TGTGCCAGCAGCTTACACTCCTACGAGCAGTACTTC. The V gene is TRBV7-6, the J gene TRBJ2-7; D remains unclear. Germline V gives CDR1 SGHVS, CDR2 FNYEAQ. Trimming stripped 2 bases from V and 0 bases from J, with 2 bases between. This CDR3 is 12 amino acids long.

CDR3 in DNA: TGTGCCAGCAGTTTTACAGTAGCCTACGAGCAGTACTTC. It codes for CASSFTVAYEQYF. V usage is TRBV27 and J usage is TRBJ2-7; D ambiguous. V lost 3 bases and J 2 bases, leaving 8 bases between the germline ends. The CDR3 is made up of 13 amino acids. Germline V CDR1 and CDR2: MNHEY, SMNVEV (reference sequence).

This clonotype was recorded a few times. The chain carries TRBV6-6 and TRBJ2-3; 8 bases agree with TRBD2. Germline values: CDR1 MNHNY, CDR2 SVGAGI (reference sequence). J gave up 2 bases and V 10 bases, and 8 bases lay outside the gene matches. The CDR3 loop spans 14 amino acids. CDR3 bases: TGTGCCACCATAGGACTAGCCCTCACAGATACGCAGTATTTT. It is translated as CATIGLALTDTQYF.

This clonotype was counted ten times or more. The chain carries TRBV13 and TRBJ1-5, with unresolved D. This CDR3 contains 15 residues. From germline, CDR1 is PRHDT and CDR2 FYEKMQ (reference sequence). The germline V and J ends were trimmed by 3 bases and 2 bases, with 11 bases remaining between them. The CDR3 reads CASSFSGKGNQPQHF. For the CDR3, the DNA is TGTGCCAGCAGCTTTTCGGGGAAGGGCAATCAGCCCCAGCATTTT. Full variable domain (remainder filled in from reference TRBV13 and TRBJ1-5): AAGVIQSPRHLIKEKRETATLKCYPIPRHDTVYWYQQGPGQDPQFLISFYEKMQSDKGSIPDRFSAQQFSDYHSELNMSSLELGDSALYFCASSFSGKGNQPQHFGDGTRLSIL.

This clonotype was counted a few times. This chain connects TRBV7-2 to TRBJ2-1, with unresolved D. The length of the CDR3 is 12 residues. Germline CDR1 and CDR2: SGHTA and FQGNSA. V was clipped by 5 bases and J by 15 bases, with 17 bases between them. For the CDR3, the DNA is TGTGCCAGCAGCCTAGGCGGCAGCCTGTGGTTCTTC. Translated, it gives CASSLGGSLWFF.

The table lists this clonotype with a few counts. The chain joins TRBV27 to TRBJ1-1; D uncertain. V shed 8 bases and J shed 1 base, with 8 bases lying between them. The germline CDR1 and CDR2 sequences are MNHEY and SMNVEV (reference sequence). This CDR3 is 12 amino acids long. CDR3 region: CASRAGNTEAFF. The CDR3 bases are TGTGCCAGCCGAGCCGGGAACACTGAAGCTTTCTTT.

The V call is TRBV6-1, the J call TRBJ1-1; D is possibly TRBD1 (5 bases). The CDR3 length is 15 residues. Germline CDR1 MNHNS, CDR2 SASEGT. Trimming stripped 6 bases from V and 4 bases from J, with 18 bases between. DNA for the CDR3: TGTGCCAGCAGCGGAGTGGGGGAGAGGGGCACTGAAGCTTTCTTT. It translates to CASSGVGERGTEAFF.

This chain connects TRBV13 to TRBJ2-7; maybe TRBD1 (6 bases). V lost 3 bases and J 0 bases, leaving 12 bases between the germline ends. The germline CDR1 and CDR2 sequences are PRHDT and FYEKMQ (reference sequence). This CDR3 is 15 amino acids long. The CDR3 DNA sequence: TGTGCCAGCAGCTTGGTTAGGGACATCTCCTACGAGCAGTACTTC. Residues: CASSLVRDISYEQYF.

Concerning this clonotype itself: The junction departs from germline at one end; a sequencing error may be responsible. The chain couples TRBV7-7 to TRBJ2-5; the D call may be TRBD1 or TRBD2 (5 bases each). Germline lookup yields CDR1 SSHAT and CDR2 FNYEAQ (reference sequence). The CDR3 has 15 amino acids. CDR3 region: CASSSSVGGQETQYF. As DNA, the CDR3 is TGTGCTAGCAGCTCCTCCGTTGGGGGCCAAGAGACCCAGTACTTC. Filled out from reference TRBV7-7 and TRBJ2-5, the complete variable domain reads GAGVSQSPRYKVTKRGQDVTLRCDPISSHATLYWYQQALGQGPEFLTYFNYEAQPDKSGLPSDRFSAERPEGSISTLTIQRTEQRDSAMYRCASSSSVGGQETQYFGPGTRLLVL.

This clonotype was detected only once. This chain uses TRBV9 with TRBJ2-1; 8 nucleotides line up with TRBD2. Germline V gene sequence: CDR1 SGDLS, CDR2 YYNGEE. V was pared by 3 bases and J by 3 bases, with 8 bases of the junction left unmatched. The CDR3 loop spans 16 amino acids. CDR3 sequence (DNA): TGTGCCAGCAGCGGAACAACGGGGGGGCTCTACAATGAGCAGTTCTTC. Protein product: CASSGTTGGLYNEQFF.

This clonotype was detected ten times or more. The V and J genes are TRBV6-1 and TRBJ2-5; 9 nucleotides align to TRBD1. Germline V gene lookup returns CDR1 MNHNS and CDR2 SASEGT. The CDR3 spans 15 residues. Unmatched junction bases numbered 0, after V lost 0 bases and J lost 1 base. The CDR3, as DNA: TGTGCCAGCAGTGAAGCGACAGGGGGCCAAGAGACCCAGTACTTC. As protein: CASSEATGGQETQYF.

The chain combines TRBV14 with TRBJ1-1; TRBD1 might be the D (5 bases). The CDR3 consists of 15 residues. Deletions cut 0 bases from V and 5 bases from J, with 13 bases between. Germline-derived CDR1 and CDR2 are SGHDN and FVKESK. In DNA, the CDR3 is TGTGCCAGCAGCCAAGATCACGGGGGGTGGACTGAAGCTTTCTTT. This gives the protein CASSQDHGGWTEAFF.